The sequence of this T cell receptor beta chain was determined in a study of CD8 T cells in ankylosing spondylitis. Trimming took 6 bases from V and 4 from J, leaving 14 bases between them. CDR1 and CDR2 from the germline V gene are MRHNA and SNTAGT. This CDR3 has 14 amino acids. Each CDR3 protein is one row after TCRdb ran MiXCR on the 5' RACE reads. This sample carries some 150,000 distinct CDR3 sequences, around 43% of them seen once, and the ten largest clones take roughly 15%. This clonotype originated in a male donor with ankylosing spondylitis. V gene TRBV6-4 combines with J gene TRBJ2-3, with D perhaps TRBD1 or TRBD2 (5 bases each). The sequencing sample was made of synovial fluid, either unsorted or a sorted T cell fraction (not recorded which). The CDR3 DNA reads TGTGCCAGCAGCCCACCTGGGACCGCAGATACGCAGTATTTT. Its translation: CASSPPGTADTQYF.